The T cell receptor (beta chain) described here comes from a study of blood T cell repertoires in COVID-19 (dated by TCRdb to 2020 to 2022). For context, the study as a whole: The collaborator samples originated in the United States, Italy and Spain and spanned the acute and convalescent phases of COVID-19. The material from the prospective study consisted of cDNA or gDNA derived from T cells, B-cell-depleted T cells, or PBMCs. Deeply sampled blood TCRbeta repertoires from subjects exposed to, actively infected with, or recovered from COVID-19 were included in the dataset. A freely available public database, intended as a resource for researchers studying the immune response to SARS-CoV-2, is where the repertoires were released. Samples were obtained from the ongoing ImmuneRACE study (first 160 participants) and from 1,200 or so subjects provided by 6 global collaborators. Nearly every sample came with metadata listing a de-identified subject ID, COVID-19 status, age in years and sex. Where HLA class I and class II types were available, the types were taken from metadata supplied by the sample provider, not from assay-based typing. The research as a whole found: The quantity of clinical and demographic metadata differed by source and by participant and was supplied without curation.

Note on this clone: Its antigen remains undetermined. Base quality data are lacking; no much larger clone is found one base away.

TCRbeta CDR3 regions were amplified from genomic DNA using the immunoSEQ Assay, a bias-controlled multiplex PCR. The original pipeline was this. Nucleated cell counts per sample were estimated from amplification of reference gene primers within the assay. Sequence reads were collapsed and filtered to measure the absolute abundance of every unique TCRbeta CDR3 rearrangement. For each sample, productive Simpson clonality was calculated by taking the square root of Simpson's diversity index across productive rearrangements. This is the immuneACCESS table as TCRdb keeps it, with only in-frame sequences that have V and J called. A part of the clones is gone; compared with another copy, unresolved V genes explain less than half, and the rest is unexplained. V and J calls and clone size come straight from that table; D and trimming were deduced from the DNA. The sample table lists approximately 210,000 clones, under 95% of them with a count of one. The ten largest clones capture approximately 1.2% of the sample.

Whole blood was collected in K2EDTA tubes by collaborating institutions according to the institutions' own protocols. For TCRbeta analysis, collaborator samples were shipped as frozen whole blood, as isolated PBMCs, or as DNA extracted from either sample type. Taken from cysteine to phenylalanine, the CDR3 has 14 residues. The sequence is cut down to CDR3 DNA, 42 bases in frame from base 1. Per the germline V gene (reference sequence), GTSNPN is the CDR1 and SVGIG is the CDR2. V loses 5 bases, J loses 11 bases, and the germline ends lie 23 bases apart. Input material: peripheral blood. The sequence joins TRBV30 to TRBJ2-3, with TRBD2 perhaps the D gene, on 7 matching bases. The clonotype comes from a man aged 25 to 40 with acute or convalescent COVID-19. CDR3 region: CAWLEWGGFLRQYF. The DNA reads TGTGCCTGGCTGGAGTGGGGGGGCTTCCTGAGGCAGTATTTT. Outside the CDR3, residues come from the reference TRBV30 and TRBJ2-3 proteins, so the full variable domain is: SQTIHQWPATLVQPVGSPLSLECTVEGTSNPNLYWYRQAAGRGLQLLFYSVGIGQISSEVPQNLSASRPQDRQFILSSKKLLLSDSGFYLCAWLEWGGFLRQYFGPGTRLTVL.